These T cell receptor beta chains were read from a single sample in a study of cytomegalovirus exposure and HLA in healthy donors. Clones were sequenced by immunoSEQ multiplex PCR, and TCRdb holds only the in-frame ones, with some missing. The table includes 87,000 or so clones, over 70% detected once. Sequencing was done on a sample of PBMCs. These receptors originate from a woman aged 40 to 50 in good health and CMV-seronegative. The CDR3 runs from the conserved cysteine through the conserved F or W. D genes are given only for firm matches. The size entry is marked missing in some rows and otherwise reads once, few, many or a size class.

size	D	V	length	J	DNA	CDR3
-	TRBD1	TRBV6-1	13	TRBJ1-1	TGTGCCAGCGATAGGACAGGGAACACTGAAGCTTTCTTT	CASDRTGNTEAFF
-	-	TRBV10-3	20	TRBJ2-2	TGTGCCATCAGTGATTGGGTTGTTAGCCAAAGCAATTCGAACACCGGGGAGCTGTTTTTT	CAISDWVVSQSNSNTGELFF
-	-	TRBV27	16	TRBJ2-1	TGTGCCAGCAGTTCAAAATTACAGAGCTCCTACAATGAGCAGTTCTTC	CASSSKLQSSYNEQFF
-	TRBD1	TRBV4-1	19	TRBJ1-1	TGCGCCAGCAGCCAAGGTCCAGGGGGCCGTGTCCTCATGAACACTGAAGCTTTCTTT	CASSQGPGGRVLMNTEAFF
-	-	TRBV2	14	TRBJ1-1	TGTGCCAGCAGTGAAGAGTGGAGGAACACTGAAGCTTTCTTT	CASSEEWRNTEAFF
-	-	TRBV5-1	15	TRBJ1-1	TGCGCCAGCAGCTTGGAGCCAGGGTCGAGGACTGAAGCTTTCTTT	CASSLEPGSRTEAFF
-	-	TRBV25-1	14	TRBJ2-7	TGTGCCAGCAGTGCGACAGGAGCCACCTACGAGCAGTACTTC	CASSATGATYEQYF
-	TRBD1	TRBV7-2	13	TRBJ1-2	TGTGCCAGCAGCCTGACAGGGTTCTATGGCTACACCTTC	CASSLTGFYGYTF
few	-	TRBV4-3	15	TRBJ2-1	TGCGCCAGCAGCCAAGATCGGGGGGCGTACAATGAGCAGTTCTTC	CASSQDRGAYNEQFF
-	TRBD2	TRBV5-6	14	TRBJ2-5	TGTGCCAGCAGCTTAACGGGGGGGCCAGAGACCCAGTACTTC	CASSLTGGPETQYF
-	-	TRBV4-1	15	TRBJ1-1	TGCGCCAGCAGCCCCCTGGAGACAGGGAACACTGAAGCTTTCTTT	CASSPLETGNTEAFF
-	-	TRBV2	14	TRBJ2-1	TGTGCCAGTCTGGGCAGGGTGAGTTACAATGAGCAGTTCTTC	CASLGRVSYNEQFF
-	-	TRBV6-1	15	TRBJ1-4	TGTGCTACGGGTTTACGGGGGGTCACTAATGAAAAACTGTTTTTT	CATGLRGVTNEKLFF
once	-	TRBV19	15	TRBJ1-5	TGTGCCAGTAGTATAGTCCGGTCACTTAATCAGCCCCAGCATTTT	CASSIVRSLNQPQHF
-	TRBD1	TRBV11-2	15	TRBJ1-1	TGTGCCAGCAGCCATAGGACAGGGGACGCCACTGAAGCTTTCTTT	CASSHRTGDATEAFF
-	TRBD1	TRBV7-3	12	TRBJ2-1	TGTGCCAGCAGCGCGTACAGGGGGGAGCAGTTCTTC	CASSAYRGEQFF
once	TRBD1	TRBV23-1	14	TRBJ2-2	TGCGCCAGCAGGGCTGCAGGGGGCACCGGGGAGCTGTTTTTT	CASRAAGGTGELFF
-	-	TRBV9	14	TRBJ1-2	TGTGCCAGCAGCGTAGATGGCAGTAATTATGGCTACACCTTC	CASSVDGSNYGYTF
few	TRBD2	TRBV6-1	14	TRBJ2-7	TGTGCCAGCAGTAGGACTAGCGGCGAGAACGAGCAGTACTTC	CASSRTSGENEQYF
-	-	TRBV11-3	13	TRBJ1-1	TGTGCCAGCAGCTCGGGTCTGAACACTGAAGCTTTCTTT	CASSSGLNTEAFF
-	-	TRBV2	15	TRBJ2-7	TGTGCCAGCAGTGAAGAGGCGGGGAGCTCCTACGAGCAGTACTTC	CASSEEAGSSYEQYF
once	TRBD1	TRBV7-8	16	TRBJ2-1	TGTGCCAGCAGTCCAATGGGGCAGGGGGCGTACAATGAGCAGTTCTTC	CASSPMGQGAYNEQFF
-	TRBD2	TRBV27	13	TRBJ2-3	TGTGCCAGCAGATACGGGGGGGCCGCTACGCAGTATTTT	CASRYGGAATQYF
-	-	TRBV18	13	TRBJ1-1	TGTGCCAGCTCATCAATGGGCCAGGGTTGGGCTTTCTTT	CASSSMGQGWAFF
-	-	TRBV7-6	17	TRBJ2-7	TGTGCCAGCAGCGCCGAGCCCGGGGGGGACAGATCCTACGAGCAGTACTTC	CASSAEPGGDRSYEQYF
-	-	TRBV21-1	18	TRBJ1-1	TGTGCCAGCAGCACCCCCCGGCCCCAGACAGGGTTAGCCACTGAAGCTTTCTTT	CASSTPRPQTGLATEAFF
-	TRBD1	TRBV27	15	TRBJ2-7	TGTGCCAGCAGGATAAGCGGACAGGGGTCCTACGAGCAGTACTTC	CASRISGQGSYEQYF
few	TRBD2	TRBV19	15	TRBJ2-3	TGTGCCAGTAGTAGGACGGGCGGGAGGACAGATACGCAGTATTTT	CASSRTGGRTDTQYF
-	TRBD2	TRBV4-3	17	TRBJ2-2	TGCGCCAGCAGCCGCCTAGCGGGGGCCGGGGTCACCGGGGAGCTGTTTTTT	CASSRLAGAGVTGELFF
-	TRBD1	TRBV10-3	18	TRBJ2-7	TGTGCCATCAGTGATTCGTTAAGGGCTTTGCAGGGGGCCAACGAGCAGTACTTC	CAISDSLRALQGANEQYF
-	TRBD1	TRBV30	13	TRBJ1-6	TGTGCCTGGAGTCCAGGGGGAAATTCACCCCTCCACTTT	CAWSPGGNSPLHF
-	-	TRBV25-1	14	TRBJ1-2	TGTGCCAGCAGTAGGACAGCCGCCCCTTATGGCTACACCTTC	CASSRTAAPYGYTF
-	-	TRBV29-1	15	TRBJ2-7	TGCAGCGTTGAAGATCTAGGAGGGGGCGACTACGAGCAGTACTTC	CSVEDLGGGDYEQYF
few	TRBD2	TRBV7-2	14	TRBJ2-3	TGTGCCAGCAGCCTCGGACTAGACCGAGAAACGCAGTATTTT	CASSLGLDRETQYF
-	TRBD2	TRBV5-4	18	TRBJ2-1	TGTGCCAGCAGCGCGGGACTAGCGGGCCTCGACCCGCACAATGAGCAGTTCTTC	CASSAGLAGLDPHNEQFF
-	-	TRBV7-2	14	TRBJ1-2	TGTGCCAGCAGCTTCCCCGGGAGCAACTATGGCTACACCTTC	CASSFPGSNYGYTF
-	TRBD2	TRBV7-3	15	TRBJ2-2	TGTGCCAGCAGCCGGACTAGCGGGGGCTTCGGGGAGCTGTTTTTT	CASSRTSGGFGELFF
-	TRBD1	TRBV30	16	TRBJ2-2	TGTGCCTGGAGTGTGGGAGGACAGGGTATCCCCGGGGAGCTGTTTTTT	CAWSVGGQGIPGELFF
-	-	TRBV20-1	11	TRBJ1-2	TGCAGTGCTGTCCTGGAGGCGGGCTACACCTTC	CSAVLEAGYTF
-	TRBD2	TRBV4-1	16	TRBJ2-5	TGCGCCAGCAGCCTTTACACTAGCGGGGGAAAAGAGACCCAGTACTTC	CASSLYTSGGKETQYF
once	-	TRBV18	14	TRBJ2-7	TGTGCCAGCTCACCGCGGACAGTGACCTACGAGCAGTACTTC	CASSPRTVTYEQYF
-	-	TRBV2	15	TRBJ1-2	TGTGCCAGCAGAAAAGAGGAGGGGAAGAACTATGGCTACACCTTC	CASRKEEGKNYGYTF